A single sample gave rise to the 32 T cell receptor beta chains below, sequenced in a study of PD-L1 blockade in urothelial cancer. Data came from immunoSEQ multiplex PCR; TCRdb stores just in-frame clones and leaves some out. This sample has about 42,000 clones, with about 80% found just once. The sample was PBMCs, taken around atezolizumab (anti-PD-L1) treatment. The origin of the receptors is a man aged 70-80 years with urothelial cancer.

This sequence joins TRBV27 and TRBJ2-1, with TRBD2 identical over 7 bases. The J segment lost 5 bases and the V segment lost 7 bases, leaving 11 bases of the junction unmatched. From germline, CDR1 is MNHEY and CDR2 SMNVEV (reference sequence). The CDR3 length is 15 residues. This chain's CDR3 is CASTNPRDYNNEQFF. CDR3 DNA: TGTGCCAGCACCAATCCCCGGGACTATAACAATGAGCAGTTCTTC.

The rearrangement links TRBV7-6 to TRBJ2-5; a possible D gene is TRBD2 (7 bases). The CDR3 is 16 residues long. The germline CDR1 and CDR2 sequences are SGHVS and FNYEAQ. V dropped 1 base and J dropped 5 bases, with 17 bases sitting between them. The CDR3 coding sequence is TGTGCCAGCAGCTTAGGTGGGGGGGGCAGTGGGGAGACCCAGTACTTC. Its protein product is CASSLGGGGSGETQYF.

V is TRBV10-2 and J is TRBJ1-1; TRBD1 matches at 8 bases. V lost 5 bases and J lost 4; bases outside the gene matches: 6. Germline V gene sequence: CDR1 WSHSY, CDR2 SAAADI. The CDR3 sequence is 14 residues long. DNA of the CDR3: TGCGCCAGCAGTCAGGGGGCTTGGGGCACTGAAGCTTTCTTT. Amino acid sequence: CASSQGAWGTEAFF.

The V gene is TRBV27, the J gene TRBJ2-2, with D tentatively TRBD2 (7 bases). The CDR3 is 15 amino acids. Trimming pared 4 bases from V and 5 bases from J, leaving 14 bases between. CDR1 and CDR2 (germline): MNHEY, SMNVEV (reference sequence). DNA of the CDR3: TGTGCCAGCAGTTGGGGGGGCGTAAGGACCGGGGAGCTGTTTTTT. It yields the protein CASSWGGVRTGELFF.

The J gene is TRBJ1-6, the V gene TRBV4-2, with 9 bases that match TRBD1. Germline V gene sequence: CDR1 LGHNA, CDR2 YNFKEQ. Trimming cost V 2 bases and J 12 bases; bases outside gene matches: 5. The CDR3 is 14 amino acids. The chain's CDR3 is CASSQPQGAGPLHF. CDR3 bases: TGTGCCAGCAGCCAACCACAGGGGGCGGGACCCCTCCACTTT.

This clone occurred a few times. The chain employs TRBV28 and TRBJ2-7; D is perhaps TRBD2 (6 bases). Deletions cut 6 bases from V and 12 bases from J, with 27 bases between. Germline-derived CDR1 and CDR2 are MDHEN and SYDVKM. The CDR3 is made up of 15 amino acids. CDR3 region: CASSPTRGDARERYF. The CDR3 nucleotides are TGTGCCAGCAGCCCGACTAGGGGAGATGCAAGGGAAAGGTACTTC.

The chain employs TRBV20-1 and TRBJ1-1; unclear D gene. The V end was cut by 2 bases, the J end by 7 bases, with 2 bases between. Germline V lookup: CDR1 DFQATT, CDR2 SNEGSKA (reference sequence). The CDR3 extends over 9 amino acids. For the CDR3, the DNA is TGCAGTGCTAGACGTGAAGCTTTCTTT. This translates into CSARREAFF.

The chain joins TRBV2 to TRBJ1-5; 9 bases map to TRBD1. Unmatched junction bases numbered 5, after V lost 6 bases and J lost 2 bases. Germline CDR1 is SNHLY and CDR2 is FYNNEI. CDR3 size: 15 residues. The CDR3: CASRVDRGRNQPQHF. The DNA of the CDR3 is TGTGCCAGCAGGGTGGACAGGGGCCGCAATCAGCCCCAGCATTTT.

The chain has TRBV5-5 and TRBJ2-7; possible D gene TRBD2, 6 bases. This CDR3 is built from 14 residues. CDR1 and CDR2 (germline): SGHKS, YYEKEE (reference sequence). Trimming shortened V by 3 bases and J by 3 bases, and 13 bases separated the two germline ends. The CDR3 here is CASSSQVGGYEQYF. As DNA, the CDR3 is TGTGCCAGCAGCTCTCAGGTGGGGGGCTACGAGCAGTACTTC.

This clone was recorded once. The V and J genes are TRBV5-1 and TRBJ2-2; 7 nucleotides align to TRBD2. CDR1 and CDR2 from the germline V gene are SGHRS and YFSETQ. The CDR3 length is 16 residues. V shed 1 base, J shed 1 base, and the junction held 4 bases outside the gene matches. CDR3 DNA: TGCGCCAGCAGCTTGTCGACGGGAGGGAACACCGGGGAGCTGTTTTTT. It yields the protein CASSLSTGGNTGELFF.

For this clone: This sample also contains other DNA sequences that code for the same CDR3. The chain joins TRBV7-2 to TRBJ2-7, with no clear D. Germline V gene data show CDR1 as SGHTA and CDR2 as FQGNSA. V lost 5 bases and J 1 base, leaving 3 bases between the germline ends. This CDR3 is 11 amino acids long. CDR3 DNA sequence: TGTGCCAGCAGCCATTCCTACGAGCAGTACTTC. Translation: CASSHSYEQYF.

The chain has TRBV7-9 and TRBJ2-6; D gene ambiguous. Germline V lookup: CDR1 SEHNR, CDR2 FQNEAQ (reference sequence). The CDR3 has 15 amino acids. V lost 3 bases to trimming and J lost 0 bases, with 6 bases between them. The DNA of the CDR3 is TGTGCCAGCAGCTTCGGAGACTCTGGGGCCAACGTCCTGACTTTC. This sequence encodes CASSFGDSGANVLTF. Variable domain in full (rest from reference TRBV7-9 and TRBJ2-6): DTGVSQNPRHKITKRGQNVTFRCDPISEHNRLYWYRQTLGQGPEFLTYFQNEAQLEKSRLLSDRFSAERPKGSFSTLEIQRTEQGDSAMYLCASSFGDSGANVLTFGAGSRLTVL.

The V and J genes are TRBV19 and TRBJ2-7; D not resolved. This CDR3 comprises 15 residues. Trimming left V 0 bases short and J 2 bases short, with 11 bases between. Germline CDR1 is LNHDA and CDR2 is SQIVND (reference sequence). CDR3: CASSIDATSPYEQYF. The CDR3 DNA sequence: TGTGCCAGTAGTATAGACGCGACAAGTCCCTACGAGCAGTACTTC. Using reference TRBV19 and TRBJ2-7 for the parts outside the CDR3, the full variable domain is DGGITQSPKYLFRKEGQNVTLSCEQNLNHDAMYWYRQDPGQGLRLIYYSQIVNDFQKGDIAEGYSVSREKKESFPLTVTSAQKNPTAFYLCASSIDATSPYEQYFGPGTRLTVT.

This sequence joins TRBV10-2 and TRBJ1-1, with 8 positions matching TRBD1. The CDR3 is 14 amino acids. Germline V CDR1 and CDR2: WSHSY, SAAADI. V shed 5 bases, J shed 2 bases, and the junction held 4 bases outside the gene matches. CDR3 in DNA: TGCGCCAGCAGTTCTACAGGGGGAAACACTGAAGCTTTCTTT. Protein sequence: CASSSTGGNTEAFF.

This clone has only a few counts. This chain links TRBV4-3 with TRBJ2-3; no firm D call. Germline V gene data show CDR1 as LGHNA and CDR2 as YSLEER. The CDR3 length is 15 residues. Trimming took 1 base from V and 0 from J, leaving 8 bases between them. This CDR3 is CASSQVILSTDTQYF. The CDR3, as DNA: TGCGCCAGCAGCCAAGTAATACTGAGCACAGATACGCAGTATTTT.

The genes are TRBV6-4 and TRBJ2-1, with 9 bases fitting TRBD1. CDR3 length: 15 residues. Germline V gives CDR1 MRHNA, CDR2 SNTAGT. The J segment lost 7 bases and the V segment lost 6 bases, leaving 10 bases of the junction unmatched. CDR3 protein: CASRRPTGGFNEQFF. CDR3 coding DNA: TGTGCCAGCAGACGGCCGACAGGGGGTTTTAATGAGCAGTTCTTC.

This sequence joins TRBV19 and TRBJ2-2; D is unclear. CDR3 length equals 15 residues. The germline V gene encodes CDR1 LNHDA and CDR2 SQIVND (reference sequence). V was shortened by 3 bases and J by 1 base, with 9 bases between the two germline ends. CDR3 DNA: TGTGCCAGTAGTATTATACACCGGAACACCGGGGAGCTGTTTTTT. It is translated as CASSIIHRNTGELFF.

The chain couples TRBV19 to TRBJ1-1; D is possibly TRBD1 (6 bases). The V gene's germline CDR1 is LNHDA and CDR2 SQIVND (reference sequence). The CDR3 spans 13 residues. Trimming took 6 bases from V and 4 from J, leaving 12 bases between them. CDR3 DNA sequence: TGTGCCAGTAGGTTACAGGGCTTCACTGAAGCTTTCTTT. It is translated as CASRLQGFTEAFF.

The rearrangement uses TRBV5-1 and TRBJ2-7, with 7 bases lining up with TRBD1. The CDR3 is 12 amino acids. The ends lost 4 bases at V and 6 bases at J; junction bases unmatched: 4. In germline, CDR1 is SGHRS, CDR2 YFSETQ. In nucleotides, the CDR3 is TGCGCCAGCAGCCCAGGGGGTCCCGAGCAGTACTTC. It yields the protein CASSPGGPEQYF. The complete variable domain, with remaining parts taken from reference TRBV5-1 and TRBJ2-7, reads KAGVTQTPRYLIKTRGQQVTLSCSPISGHRSVSWYQQTPGQGLQFLFEYFSETQRNKGNFPGRFSGRQFSNSRSEMNVSTLELGDSALYLCASSPGGPEQYFGPGTRLTVT.

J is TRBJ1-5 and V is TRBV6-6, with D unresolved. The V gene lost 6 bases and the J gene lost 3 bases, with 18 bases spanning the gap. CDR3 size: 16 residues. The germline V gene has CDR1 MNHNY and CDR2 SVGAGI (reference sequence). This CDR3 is CASRPTVGTSNQPQHF. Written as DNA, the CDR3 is TGTGCCAGCAGGCCGACTGTAGGAACCTCCAATCAGCCCCAGCATTTT.

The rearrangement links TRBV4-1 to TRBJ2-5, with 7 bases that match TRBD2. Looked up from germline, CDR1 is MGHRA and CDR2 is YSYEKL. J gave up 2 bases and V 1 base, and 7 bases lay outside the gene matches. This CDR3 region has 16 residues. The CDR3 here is CASSQVRLAEQETQYF. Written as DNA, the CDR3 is TGCGCCAGCAGCCAAGTTAGACTAGCAGAACAAGAGACCCAGTACTTC.

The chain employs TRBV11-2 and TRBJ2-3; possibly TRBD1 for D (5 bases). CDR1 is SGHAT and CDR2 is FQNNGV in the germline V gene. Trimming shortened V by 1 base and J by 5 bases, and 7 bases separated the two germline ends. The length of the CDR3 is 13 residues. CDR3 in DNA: TGTGCCAGCAGCTTAGGGCAGGGAGATACGCAGTATTTT. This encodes CASSLGQGDTQYF.

Written as DNA, the CDR3 is TGTGCCAGCAGCTTGGTACGCTGGCGGGTGGCTAGCACAGATACGCAGTATTTT. Translating it yields CASSLVRWRVASTDTQYF. The chain joins TRBV7-2 to TRBJ2-3; tentative D call: TRBD2 (5 bases). V gave up 3 bases and J gave up 0 bases, with 19 bases separating them. Germline values: CDR1 SGHTA, CDR2 FQGNSA. This CDR3 contains 18 residues.

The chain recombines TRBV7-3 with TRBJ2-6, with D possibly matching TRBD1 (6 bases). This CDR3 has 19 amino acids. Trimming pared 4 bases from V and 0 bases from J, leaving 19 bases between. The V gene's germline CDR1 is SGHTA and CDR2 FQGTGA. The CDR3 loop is CASSSGARDGHSGANVLTF. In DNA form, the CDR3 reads TGTGCCAGCAGCTCAGGGGCCCGGGACGGACACTCTGGGGCCAACGTCCTGACTTTC.

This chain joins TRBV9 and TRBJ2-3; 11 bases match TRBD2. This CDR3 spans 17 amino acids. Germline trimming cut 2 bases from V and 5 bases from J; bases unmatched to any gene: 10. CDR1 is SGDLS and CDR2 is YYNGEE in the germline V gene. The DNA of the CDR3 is TGTGCCAGCAGCGTGGACACTAGCGGGAGCTTAGGAGATACGCAGTATTTT. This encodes CASSVDTSGSLGDTQYF.

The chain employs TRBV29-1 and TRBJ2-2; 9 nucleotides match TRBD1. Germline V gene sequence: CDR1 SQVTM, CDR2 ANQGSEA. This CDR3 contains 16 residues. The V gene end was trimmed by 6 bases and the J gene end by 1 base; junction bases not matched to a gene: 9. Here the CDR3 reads CSVAGTGSRNTGELFF. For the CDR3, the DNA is TGCAGCGTAGCCGGGACAGGGAGTAGGAACACCGGGGAGCTGTTTTTT.

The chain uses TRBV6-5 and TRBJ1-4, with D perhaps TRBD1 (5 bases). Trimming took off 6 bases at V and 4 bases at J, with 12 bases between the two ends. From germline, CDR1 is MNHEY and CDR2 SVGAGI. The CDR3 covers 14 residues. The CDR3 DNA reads TGTGCCAGCAGACGACAGTCTCTTAATGAAAAACTGTTTTTT. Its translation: CASRRQSLNEKLFF.

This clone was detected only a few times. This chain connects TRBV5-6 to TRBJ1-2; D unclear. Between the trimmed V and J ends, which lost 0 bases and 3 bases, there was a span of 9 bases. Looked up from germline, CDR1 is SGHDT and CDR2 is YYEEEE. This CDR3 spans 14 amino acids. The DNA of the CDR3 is TGTGCCAGCAGCTTGGCCAGCGTGGACTATGGCTACACCTTC. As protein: CASSLASVDYGYTF.

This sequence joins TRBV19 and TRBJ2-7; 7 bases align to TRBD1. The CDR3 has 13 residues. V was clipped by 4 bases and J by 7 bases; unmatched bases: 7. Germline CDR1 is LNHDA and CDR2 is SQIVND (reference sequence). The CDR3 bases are TGTGCCAGTAGTAGGGACAGTCTTTTGGAGCAGTACTTC. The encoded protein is CASSRDSLLEQYF.

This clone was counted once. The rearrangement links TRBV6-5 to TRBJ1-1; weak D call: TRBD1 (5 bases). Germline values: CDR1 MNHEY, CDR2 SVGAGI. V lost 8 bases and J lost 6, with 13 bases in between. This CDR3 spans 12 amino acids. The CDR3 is CASSLGGPEAFF. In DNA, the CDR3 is TGTGCCAGCTCCCTCGGGGGACCTGAAGCTTTCTTT.

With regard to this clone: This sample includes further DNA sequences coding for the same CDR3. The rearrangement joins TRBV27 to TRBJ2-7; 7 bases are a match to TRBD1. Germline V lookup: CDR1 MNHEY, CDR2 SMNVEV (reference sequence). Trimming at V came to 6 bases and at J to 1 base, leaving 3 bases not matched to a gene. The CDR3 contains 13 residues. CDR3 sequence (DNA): TGTGCCAGCAGCCCGGGACAGTCCTACGAGCAGTACTTC. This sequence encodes CASSPGQSYEQYF.

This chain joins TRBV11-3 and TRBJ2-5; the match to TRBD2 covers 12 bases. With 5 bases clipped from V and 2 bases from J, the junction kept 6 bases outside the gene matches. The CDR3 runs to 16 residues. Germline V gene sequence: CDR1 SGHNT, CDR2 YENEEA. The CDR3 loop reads CASSTRTSGIQETQYF. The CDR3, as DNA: TGTGCCAGCAGCACCCGGACTAGCGGGATTCAAGAGACCCAGTACTTC. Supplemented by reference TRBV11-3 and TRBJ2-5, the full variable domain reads EAGVVQSPRYKIIEKKQPVAFWCNPISGHNTLYWYLQNLGQGPELLIRYENEEAVDDSQLPKDRFSAERLKGVDSTLKIQPAELGDSAVYLCASSTRTSGIQETQYFGPGTRLLVL.